The 27 T cell receptor beta chains below come from one sample, sequenced in a study of beta chain features in type 1 diabetes (dated by TCRdb to about 2018). Libraries were prepared through the immunoSEQ multiplex PCR assay. The entire amount of isolated RNA was reverse transcribed using the High Capacity cDNA Reverse Transcription Kit, so the sequenced TCRB transcripts were expressed ones. The table was pulled from immuneACCESS by TCRdb, which kept in-frame rearrangements only. Such tables lose some clones; where checked, under half of the loss comes from unresolved V genes, and the rest has no known cause. This sample gives about 360,000 clones in total; around 12% of them show up just once. Around 0.015% of the sample goes to the ten largest clones. Sequenced sample: naive CD4+ T cells from blood. The cell subset or site label of this sample denotes: true naive CD4+ T cells. The receptors were sampled from a man aged 18 to 35 in good health.

The table lists this clone with a few counts. The rearrangement joins TRBV10-3 to TRBJ2-5; 8 bases fit TRBD1. The CDR3 length is 14 residues. Germline V gives CDR1 ENHRY, CDR2 SYGVKD. The V gene end was trimmed by 6 bases and the J gene end by 2 bases; junction bases not matched to a gene: 5. CDR3 in amino acids: CAISRGTGQETQYF. CDR3 in DNA: TGTGCCATCAGCAGAGGGACAGGTCAAGAGACCCAGTACTTC.

This clone was counted a few times. The CDR3 region is CASSLQSLGTSYEQYF. Here the CDR3 DNA reads TGTGCCAGCAGCCTACAATCACTCGGGACTAGCTACGAGCAGTACTTC. V and J are TRBV7-2 and TRBJ2-7; 8 bases align to TRBD2. The junction had 12 bases not matched to a gene; V was cut back by 5 bases and J by 3 bases. There are 16 residues in the CDR3. Germline V gene lookup returns CDR1 SGHTA and CDR2 FQGNSA.

This chain uses TRBV7-3 with TRBJ2-7; D remains unclear. The CDR3 totals 13 residues. Germline V CDR1 and CDR2: SGHTA, FQGTGA. Trimming took off 5 bases at V and 3 bases at J, with 11 bases between the two ends. The CDR3 loop is CASSANPNYEQYF. The CDR3 nucleotides read TGTGCCAGCAGCGCTAACCCGAACTACGAGCAGTACTTC.

Note on this clone: The junction departs from germline at one end; a sequencing error may be responsible. This rearrangement joins TRBV11-2 to TRBJ2-7, with a tentative D call TRBD1 (5 bases). The CDR3 is 14 amino acids. The germline CDR1 and CDR2 sequences are SGHAT and FQNNGV. The CDR3 is CASRLGQSYTEQYF. As DNA, the CDR3 is TGTGCCAGCCGCTTGGGGCAATCCTATACCGAGCAGTACTTC.

This rearrangement joins TRBV6-5 to TRBJ2-7; D is perhaps TRBD2 (7 bases). The germline gives CDR1 MNHEY, CDR2 SVGAGI. V lost 4 bases to trimming and J lost 0 bases, with 16 bases between them. This CDR3 has 16 amino acids. This CDR3 is CASSSGGGRGSYEQYF. The CDR3 DNA reads TGTGCCAGCAGTTCGGGAGGAGGCAGGGGCTCCTACGAGCAGTACTTC.

This clone appeared a few times. The chain employs TRBV6-1 and TRBJ2-3; a weak D match, TRBD2 (5 bases). With 2 bases removed from V and 6 bases from J, the gap between germline ends came to 12 bases. The length of the CDR3 is 14 residues. The V gene's germline CDR1 is MNHNS and CDR2 SASEGT. This chain's CDR3 is CASSEPYRGDTQYF. The CDR3 nucleotides read TGTGCCAGCAGTGAACCCTATCGCGGGGATACGCAGTATTTT.

The chain carries TRBV7-8 and TRBJ2-5; a weak D match, TRBD1 (6 bases). The V gene lost 0 bases and the J gene lost 5 bases, with 10 bases spanning the gap. Germline CDR1 SGHVS, CDR2 FQNEAQ. The CDR3 has 14 amino acids. CDR3 amino acids: CASSLANRVETQYF. The CDR3 DNA reads TGTGCCAGCAGCTTAGCAAACAGGGTGGAGACCCAGTACTTC.

This rearrangement joins TRBV15 to TRBJ2-1; 10 bases match TRBD2. The CDR3 is made up of 17 amino acids. V lost 0 bases and J lost 7; bases outside the gene matches: 9. Germline CDR1 is LNHNV and CDR2 is YYDKDF (reference sequence). The CDR3 reads CATSRDEVAGGWNEQFF. As DNA, the CDR3 is TGTGCCACCAGCAGAGACGAAGTAGCGGGAGGATGGAATGAGCAGTTCTTC.

V and J are TRBV28 and TRBJ2-3; D is perhaps TRBD2 (5 bases). CDR3 length: 15 residues. V gave up 3 bases and J gave up 5 bases, with 15 bases separating them. From germline, CDR1 is MDHEN and CDR2 SYDVKM. The CDR3 sequence is CASSFRNPSGDTQYF. The CDR3 DNA is TGTGCCAGCAGTTTTAGGAACCCAAGCGGAGATACGCAGTATTTT.

This clone was recorded a few times. The V gene is TRBV7-8, the J gene TRBJ2-1; D is uncertain. The CDR3 loop spans 17 amino acids. V was trimmed by 2 bases and J by 7 bases, leaving 21 bases between them. Per the germline V gene, CDR1 is SGHVS and CDR2 is FQNEAQ. DNA of the CDR3: TGTGCCAGCAGCTTACCCGGCGAGACACTGGCCACGAATGAGCAGTTCTTC. As protein: CASSLPGETLATNEQFF.

This rearrangement joins TRBV11-2 to TRBJ2-6; 8 bases are a match to TRBD2. The germline CDR1 and CDR2 sequences are SGHAT and FQNNGV. The junction had 20 bases not matched to a gene; V was cut back by 4 bases and J by 12 bases. This CDR3 spans 18 amino acids. The CDR3 nucleotides read TGTGCCAGCAGCTCTAGGCTTACGGGGGGGGGCAGGGAGCCCGTCCTGACTTTC. Its protein is CASSSRLTGGGREPVLTF. Variable domain in full (rest from reference TRBV11-2 and TRBJ2-6): EAGVAQSPRYKIIEKRQSVAFWCNPISGHATLYWYQQILGQGPKLLIQFQNNGVVDDSQLPKDRFSAERLKGVDSTLKIQPAKLEDSAVYLCASSSRLTGGGREPVLTFGAGSRLTVL.

V and J are TRBV27 and TRBJ1-6, with a weak D call TRBD1 (5 bases). Trimming removed 1 base at V and 1 base at J, with 8 bases between. The CDR3 spans 16 residues. The V gene's germline CDR1 is MNHEY and CDR2 SMNVEV (reference sequence). In nucleotides, the CDR3 is TGTGCCAGCAGTTTATATCGGGGGTCCTATAATTCACCCCTCCACTTT. Protein: CASSLYRGSYNSPLHF.

The CDR3 loop is CASSVDARVSSYNEQFF. DNA for the CDR3: TGTGCCAGCAGCGTAGATGCCAGGGTAAGCTCCTACAATGAGCAGTTCTTC. The chain links TRBV9 to TRBJ2-1, with a weak D call TRBD1 (5 bases). Deletions cut 0 bases from V and 0 bases from J, with 13 bases between. Germline assignment: CDR1 SGDLS and CDR2 YYNGEE. The CDR3 runs to 17 residues.

V and J are TRBV19 and TRBJ2-5; 14 bases match TRBD2. Germline values: CDR1 LNHDA, CDR2 SQIVND (reference sequence). V shed 4 bases and J 5 bases; nucleotides not matched to a gene: 6. This CDR3 has 16 amino acids. The CDR3 loop is CASSTGTSGRGETQYF. The DNA of the CDR3 is TGTGCCAGTAGTACTGGGACTAGCGGGAGAGGTGAGACCCAGTACTTC.

The V gene is TRBV28, the J gene TRBJ2-4; tentative D call: TRBD1 (6 bases). Germline-derived CDR1 and CDR2 are MDHEN and SYDVKM. This CDR3 region has 15 residues. Trimming took 6 bases from V and 2 from J, leaving 14 bases between them. CDR3 region: CASRSDRDSKNIQYF. The CDR3 nucleotides are TGTGCCAGCAGGTCGGACAGAGATTCCAAAAACATTCAGTACTTC.

The CDR3 here is CASSSQFDRGTDTQYF. The CDR3 nucleotides are TGTGCCAGCAGCTCGCAATTTGACAGGGGGACAGATACGCAGTATTTT. The chain carries TRBV5-4 and TRBJ2-3, with 9 bases fitting TRBD1. The CDR3 is made up of 16 amino acids. Germline CDR1 SGHNT, CDR2 YYREEE (reference sequence). J lost 3 bases, V lost 3 bases, and 8 bases had no gene match. Full variable domain (outside the CDR3, taken from reference TRBV5-4 and TRBJ2-3): ETGVTQSPTHLIKTRGQQVTLRCSSQSGHNTVSWYQQALGQGPQFIFQYYREEENGRGNFPPRFSGLQFPNYSSELNVNALELDDSALYLCASSSQFDRGTDTQYFGPGTRLTVL.

V is TRBV4-3 and J is TRBJ1-3, with D perhaps TRBD1 (6 bases). Germline V gene data show CDR1 as LGHNA and CDR2 as YSLEER. The CDR3 has 15 residues. V was pared by 0 bases and J by 2 bases, with 8 bases between. The CDR3 protein is CASSQENRAGNTIYF. The CDR3 DNA follows: TGCGCCAGCAGCCAAGAAAACAGGGCTGGAAACACCATATATTTT.

The V and J genes are TRBV2 and TRBJ2-3; no firm D call. This CDR3 spans 16 amino acids. Germline CDR1 SNHLY, CDR2 FYNNEI. V was clipped by 1 base and J by 0 bases, with 11 bases between them. This CDR3 is CASSEVLVRSTDTQYF. CDR3 sequence (DNA): TGTGCCAGCAGTGAAGTCTTGGTCCGGAGCACAGATACGCAGTATTTT. Looking up the rest from reference TRBV2 and TRBJ2-3 gives the full variable domain: EPEVTQTPSHQVTQMGQEVILRCVPISNHLYFYWYRQILGQKVEFLVSFYNNEISEKSEIFDDQFSVERPDGSNFTLKIRSTKLEDSAMYFCASSEVLVRSTDTQYFGPGTRLTVL.

This clone was counted between two and nine times. The gene calls are TRBV2 and TRBJ2-1, with TRBD2 identical over 12 bases. In germline, CDR1 is SNHLY, CDR2 FYNNEI. The CDR3 is made up of 15 amino acids. After removal of 6 bases from V and 3 bases from J, the junction contained 3 bases not matched to a gene. The CDR3 here is CASRSLAGGYNEQFF. The CDR3 nucleotides are TGTGCCAGCAGGTCACTAGCGGGAGGCTACAATGAGCAGTTCTTC.

J is TRBJ2-7 and V is TRBV5-1; D call uncertain. This CDR3 is built from 15 residues. The V end lost 0 bases, the J end lost 3 bases, and 13 bases lay between the germline ends. The germline CDR1 and CDR2 sequences are SGHRS and YFSETQ. This chain's CDR3 is CASSLGTTAYYEQYF. The CDR3 region has the DNA TGCGCCAGCAGCTTGGGTACAACAGCTTACTACGAGCAGTACTTC.

CDR3 DNA: TGTGCCAGCAGCCAACTCTTCACAGATACGCAGTATTTT. Encoded protein: CASSQLFTDTQYF. The gene calls are TRBV4-2 and TRBJ2-3; D not resolved. The length of the CDR3 is 13 residues. V was trimmed by 2 bases and J by 2 bases, leaving 5 bases between them. The germline V gene encodes CDR1 LGHNA and CDR2 YNFKEQ.

The rearrangement links TRBV7-2 to TRBJ2-5; TRBD2 matches at 10 bases. Germline V lookup: CDR1 SGHTA, CDR2 FQGNSA. CDR3 length: 17 amino acids. Trimming removed 4 bases from V and 5 bases from J; junction bases left unmatched: 13. The CDR3 DNA reads as TGTGCCAGCAGCTCCCCCCCGAGCGGGAGGGCCGTTGAGACCCAGTACTTC. This gives the protein CASSSPPSGRAVETQYF.

The J gene is TRBJ1-6, the V gene TRBV6-5; D is uncertain. V gave up 6 bases and J gave up 2 bases, with 8 bases separating them. The CDR3 consists of 14 residues. Germline V gene data show CDR1 as MNHEY and CDR2 as SVGAGI. The chain's CDR3 is CASSPQTYNSPLHF. In nucleotides, the CDR3 is TGTGCCAGCAGCCCCCAGACCTATAATTCACCCCTCCACTTT.

The V call is TRBV28, the J call TRBJ2-7; D unresolved. The V end lost 5 bases, the J end lost 3 bases, and 14 bases lay between the germline ends. This CDR3 has 14 amino acids. The germline gives CDR1 MDHEN, CDR2 SYDVKM. The CDR3 region is CASSLYGAFYEQYF. The DNA of the CDR3 is TGTGCCAGCAGTCTCTACGGAGCGTTCTACGAGCAGTACTTC.

There are a few counts of this clone. The chain has TRBV29-1 and TRBJ1-1; D may be TRBD1 (6 bases). Trimming cost V 6 bases and J 1 base, with 12 bases left between them. Germline assignment: CDR1 SQVTM and CDR2 ANQGSEA. The CDR3 spans 13 residues. The CDR3 protein is CSVEGHENTEAFF. Here the CDR3 DNA reads TGCAGCGTCGAGGGACACGAGAACACTGAAGCTTTCTTT. Using reference TRBV29-1 and TRBJ1-1 for the parts outside the CDR3, the full variable domain is SAVISQKPSRDICQRGTSLTIQCQVDSQVTMMFWYRQQPGQSLTLIATANQGSEATYESGFVIDKFPISRPNLTFSTLTVSNMSPEDSSIYLCSVEGHENTEAFFGQGTRLTVV.

This chain joins TRBV7-2 and TRBJ2-7; perhaps TRBD2 as D (6 bases). V lost 2 bases to trimming and J lost 5 bases, with 16 bases between them. CDR1 SGHTA and CDR2 FQGNSA come from the germline V gene. The CDR3 totals 15 residues. The CDR3: CASSLSMRGVNEQYF. The DNA of the CDR3 is TGTGCCAGCAGCTTAAGTATGCGGGGAGTCAACGAGCAGTACTTC. The full variable domain, its missing parts supplied by reference TRBV7-2 and TRBJ2-7, is GAGVSQSPSNKVTEKGKDVELRCDPISGHTALYWYRQSLGQGLEFLIYFQGNSAPDKSGLPSDRFSAERTGGSVSTLTIQRTQQEDSAVYLCASSLSMRGVNEQYFGPGTRLTVT.

Only a few counts were recorded for this clone. The V call is TRBV9, the J call TRBJ1-2, with TRBD1 matching 8 bases. CDR3 size: 15 residues. CDR1 SGDLS and CDR2 YYNGEE come from the germline V gene. V lost 4 bases to trimming and J lost 4 bases; unmatched junction nucleotides: 9. CDR3 sequence reads: CASSTRTGQGYGYTF. The CDR3 DNA reads as TGTGCCAGCAGCACCCGGACAGGGCAAGGCTATGGCTACACCTTC.